The 21 T cell receptor beta chains given below trace back to one sample, sequenced in a study of cytomegalovirus exposure and HLA in healthy donors. TCRdb's copy holds only in-frame clones and misses some; the assay was immunoSEQ multiplex PCR. The sample has around 300,000 clones, roughly 87% seen once. Sequences were obtained from PBMCs. Receptors originate from a woman under 40 in good health and CMV-seropositive.

The chain combines TRBV25-1 with TRBJ2-7, with 9 bases aligning to TRBD2. Per germline, CDR1 MGHDK and CDR2 SYGVNS. The CDR3 contains 16 residues. V lost 4 bases to trimming and J lost 3 bases; unmatched junction nucleotides: 10. The CDR3 spells CASSGLSSGKIYEQYF. The CDR3 DNA sequence: TGTGCCAGCAGTGGGTTATCTAGCGGGAAAATCTACGAGCAGTACTTC.

The rearrangement joins TRBV9 to TRBJ1-1; D possibly corresponds to TRBD1 (5 bases). V was clipped by 0 bases and J by 5 bases, with 17 bases between them. The CDR3 covers 16 residues. Germline CDR1 is SGDLS and CDR2 is YYNGEE. The CDR3 loop is CASSVDRSGRGTEAFF. The CDR3 DNA is TGTGCCAGCAGCGTAGACCGGTCAGGCCGGGGGACTGAAGCTTTCTTT.

The chain recombines TRBV14 with TRBJ1-1; D ambiguous. The V end was cut by 0 bases, the J end by 1 base, with 6 bases between. The CDR3 runs 14 residues. In germline, CDR1 is SGHDN, CDR2 FVKESK. The CDR3 region has the DNA TGTGCCAGCAGCCAAGAAGCCGGGAACACTGAAGCTTTCTTT. Protein product: CASSQEAGNTEAFF.

In the case of this clone: This sample also contains other DNA sequences that code for the same CDR3. The rearrangement uses TRBV30 and TRBJ1-5, with 7 bases fitting TRBD1. Germline-derived CDR1 and CDR2 are GTSNPN and SVGIG (reference sequence). Trimming removed 0 bases from V and 5 bases from J; junction bases left unmatched: 4. CDR3 length: 14 residues. CDR3 in DNA: TGTGCCTGGAGTGTAAGACAGGGAGATCAGCCCCAGCATTTT. This gives the protein CAWSVRQGDQPQHF.

This clone was counted between two and nine times. CDR3 DNA sequence: TGTGCCAGCAGCCCCGGACCGCTCTATGGCTACACCTTC. Translated: CASSPGPLYGYTF. The V call is TRBV6-5, the J call TRBJ1-2; D not resolved. This CDR3 has 13 amino acids. V shed 6 bases and J shed 4 bases, with 12 bases lying between them. The germline gives CDR1 MNHEY, CDR2 SVGAGI.

This clone was counted at least ten times. The V call is TRBV23-1, the J call TRBJ1-2, with D unclear. TRBV23-1 is filed as an ORF, its function uncertain. The CDR3 loop spans 18 amino acids. The ends were cut back, 0 bases at V and 0 bases at J, with 17 bases in the middle. The CDR3 reads CASSQSLGSAFSNYGYTF. The CDR3 region has the DNA TGCGCCAGCAGTCAATCGCTGGGTTCGGCATTTTCTAACTATGGCTACACCTTC.

The chain is built from TRBV7-2 and TRBJ2-7; D gene ambiguous. Per germline, CDR1 SGHTA and CDR2 FQGNSA. The length of the CDR3 is 14 residues. The V end was cut by 0 bases, the J end by 4 bases, with 10 bases between. CDR3 loop: CASSLALVAYEQYF. The DNA of the CDR3 is TGTGCCAGCAGCTTAGCGCTTGTGGCATACGAGCAGTACTTC.

This chain uses TRBV14 with TRBJ2-7, with a weak D call TRBD2 (7 bases). Trimming took 1 base from V and 0 from J, leaving 10 bases between them. The CDR3 consists of 15 residues. Germline V gene sequence: CDR1 SGHDN, CDR2 FVKESK. Here the CDR3 DNA reads TGTGCCAGCAGCCAAGTAGGGGGGGTCTCCTACGAGCAGTACTTC. Its translation is CASSQVGGVSYEQYF.

CDR3 loop: CSVDSQGRVYNEQFF. In DNA form, the CDR3 reads TGCAGCGTTGATTCGCAGGGGCGGGTCTACAATGAGCAGTTCTTC. This chain joins TRBV29-1 and TRBJ2-1; D is perhaps TRBD1 (6 bases). Trimming shortened V by 3 bases and J by 3 bases, and 15 bases separated the two germline ends. In germline, CDR1 is SQVTM, CDR2 ANQGSEA. CDR3 length: 15 residues.

A note on this clone: Different DNA sequences within this sample yield the same CDR3. The J gene is TRBJ2-1, the V gene TRBV25-1, with 7 nucleotides matching TRBD1. Germline V gives CDR1 MGHDK, CDR2 SYGVNS. The CDR3 length is 14 residues. The V gene end was trimmed by 3 bases and the J gene end by 4 bases; junction bases not matched to a gene: 3. This CDR3 reads CASSDPGQYNEQFF. The CDR3 nucleotides are TGTGCCAGCAGTGACCCGGGACAGTACAATGAGCAGTTCTTC.

The V call is TRBV19, the J call TRBJ2-7; tentatively, D is TRBD1 (6 bases). Germline V lookup: CDR1 LNHDA, CDR2 SQIVND (reference sequence). V lost 6 bases and J lost 2, with 14 bases in between. The CDR3 contains 14 residues. CDR3 amino acids: CASRGTSGAYEQYF. CDR3 sequence (DNA): TGTGCCAGTAGGGGGACATCAGGGGCCTACGAGCAGTACTTC.

Notes on this clone: Other nucleotide sequences in the sample specify the same CDR3. This chain links TRBV27 with TRBJ2-7, with no clear D. Germline CDR1 is MNHEY and CDR2 is SMNVEV (reference sequence). The CDR3 length is 13 residues. Trimming cost V 6 bases and J 1 base, with 10 bases left between them. In DNA form, the CDR3 reads TGTGCCAGCAGCTTGGGCGGATCCTACGAGCAGTACTTC. Translated: CASSLGGSYEQYF.

This clone was detected a few times. J is TRBJ2-7 and V is TRBV7-6, with 8 bases that match TRBD1. Trimming took 5 bases from V and 4 from J; bases not matched to a gene: 10. The CDR3 length is 15 residues. Germline V CDR1 and CDR2: SGHVS, FNYEAQ. In DNA, the CDR3 is TGTGCCAGCAGCCGTACCGGGACAGGACGATACGAGCAGTACTTC. Its translation is CASSRTGTGRYEQYF.

The chain combines TRBV30 with TRBJ1-2, with a possible D match to TRBD1 (5 bases). Trimming pared 1 base from V and 8 bases from J, leaving 17 bases between. The CDR3 runs 14 residues. Germline CDR1 and CDR2: GTSNPN and SVGIG (reference sequence). This chain's CDR3 is CAWSGQPTGWGYTF. In DNA form, the CDR3 reads TGTGCCTGGAGTGGACAGCCGACGGGTTGGGGCTACACCTTC. The variable domain in full, with the rest retrieved from reference TRBV30 and TRBJ1-2, is SQTIHQWPATLVQPVGSPLSLECTVEGTSNPNLYWYRQAAGRGLQLLFYSVGIGQISSEVPQNLSASRPQDRQFILSSKKLLLSDSGFYLCAWSGQPTGWGYTFGSGTRLTVV.

The J gene is TRBJ2-7, the V gene TRBV6-1; D unresolved. Between the trimmed V and J ends, which lost 3 bases and 6 bases, there was a span of 12 bases. The CDR3 has 13 amino acids. The germline gives CDR1 MNHNS, CDR2 SASEGT. CDR3 nucleotides: TGTGCCAGCAGTGACTTTATCTCCGGCGAGCAGTACTTC. Translation: CASSDFISGEQYF.

The chain employs TRBV25-1 and TRBJ2-2, with D uncertain. This CDR3 comprises 14 residues. From germline, CDR1 is MGHDK and CDR2 SYGVNS. V lost 6 bases to trimming and J lost 6 bases, with 14 bases between them. DNA of the CDR3: TGTGCCAGCAGCGCCGCCGCCGGCTCCGGGGAGCTGTTTTTT. Translation: CASSAAAGSGELFF.

The sample holds one count of this clone. The chain joins TRBV12-5 to TRBJ1-5; D unresolved. Trimming took off 3 bases at V and 5 bases at J, with 8 bases between the two ends. CDR1 is LGHNT, CDR2 FRNRAP, per germline. This CDR3 has 13 amino acids. Written as DNA, the CDR3 is TGTGCTAGTGGTTTCGCAGGCCATCAGCCCCAGCATTTT. Translated, it gives CASGFAGHQPQHF. Variable domain in full (rest from reference TRBV12-5 and TRBJ1-5): DARVTQTPRHKVTEMGQEVTMRCQPILGHNTVFWYRQTMMQGLELLAYFRNRAPLDDSGMPKDRFSAEMPDATLATLKIQPSEPRDSAVYFCASGFAGHQPQHFGDGTRLSIL.

J is TRBJ2-7 and V is TRBV13; D is perhaps TRBD1 or TRBD2 (6 bases each). In germline, CDR1 is PRHDT, CDR2 FYEKMQ (reference sequence). The CDR3 is 15 amino acids. Trimming shortened V by 2 bases and J by 4 bases, and 15 bases separated the two germline ends. CDR3 protein: CASSLRGETSYEQYF. The CDR3 coding sequence is TGTGCCAGCAGCTTAAGGGGGGAAACATCGTACGAGCAGTACTTC.

The chain is built from TRBV6-1 and TRBJ2-3, with a possible D match to TRBD1 (6 bases). The CDR3 covers 14 residues. In germline, CDR1 is MNHNS, CDR2 SASEGT. Trimming took off 5 bases at V and 1 base at J, with 10 bases between the two ends. The CDR3 loop reads CASSLDSGTDTQYF. CDR3 nucleotides: TGTGCCAGCAGTCTGGACAGCGGCACAGATACGCAGTATTTT.

The chain has TRBV18 and TRBJ1-5; D possibly corresponds to TRBD1 (5 bases). CDR1 is KGHSH and CDR2 is LQKENI in the germline V gene. Trimming took off 2 bases at V and 5 bases at J, with 19 bases between the two ends. CDR3 length: 17 residues. DNA of the CDR3: TGTGCCAGCTCACCAATCGGTAGCGACAGCAGGGATCAGCCCCAGCATTTT. Amino acid sequence: CASSPIGSDSRDQPQHF. Complete variable domain (other parts from reference TRBV18 and TRBJ1-5): NAGVMQNPRHLVRRRGQEARLRCSPMKGHSHVYWYRQLPEEGLKFMVYLQKENIIDESGMPKERFSAEFPKEGPSILRIQQVVRGDSAAYFCASSPIGSDSRDQPQHFGDGTRLSIL.

The chain combines TRBV28 with TRBJ1-5, with D possibly TRBD1 on 5 matching bases. V shed 2 bases and J shed 7 bases, with 12 bases lying between them. The CDR3 runs 14 residues. Germline CDR1 is MDHEN and CDR2 is SYDVKM. This CDR3 reads CASSLGQGGQPQHF. The CDR3 nucleotides are TGTGCCAGCAGTTTAGGGCAGGGAGGACAGCCCCAGCATTTT.